The 27 T cell receptor beta chains below come from one sample, sequenced in a study of tumor and adjacent non-tumor tissue in lung cancer (dated by TCRdb to between 2017 and 2018). RNA was isolated from bulk unsorted tissue, and RNA quality was assessed with a NanoDrop ND-1000 and an Agilent 2100. The normal lung samples consisted of distant non-tumor tissue collected more than 3 cm from the tumor edge. The library was produced with multiplex PCR. The sequencer was an Illumina HiSeq 2500. TCRbeta libraries were constructed through three rounds of nested PCR with primers (Table S4) according to protocols modified from ARM-PCR. Using fastp at Q25 and MiXCR, TCRdb reprocessed the public reads and kept productive beta chains. CDR3 protein duplicates are merged, each entry listing the most common genes and DNA. This sample gives 75,000 to 90,000 distinct CDR3 sequences in total; around three quarters of them show up just once. The ten top clones hold less than 25% of the sample.

Sequenced: distant non-tumor lung tissue. All receptors derive from a woman aged 50 to 60 with non-small cell lung cancer.

Remarks on this clonotype: The junction does not match germline at one end; this may be a read error. J is TRBJ2-3 and V is TRBV6-6; TRBD1 might be the D (5 bases). CDR1 is MNHNY, CDR2 SVGAGI, per germline (reference sequence). CDR3 size: 14 residues. Here the CDR3 reads CASTEDSIIDTQYF. Here the CDR3 DNA reads TGTGCCAGCACCGAAGACAGTATCATAGATACGCAATATTTC.

As regards this clonotype: A much larger clone differs from this one at a single base, so this may be a read error. The rearrangement uses TRBV5-1 and TRBJ2-1; 7 nucleotides line up with TRBD2. This CDR3 is built from 15 residues. Germline assignment: CDR1 SGHRS and CDR2 YFSETQ. The CDR3, as DNA: TGCGCCAGCAGCTTATCAAGCGGGGCCTACAATGAGCAGTCCTTC. It codes for CASSLSSGAYNEQSF.

This chain uses TRBV12-3 or TRBV12-4 with TRBJ2-7, with D perhaps assigned TRBD1 or TRBD2 (5 bases each). The CDR3 extends over 15 amino acids. V lost 7 bases, J lost 0 bases, and 16 bases lay in between. Here the CDR3 DNA reads TGTGCCAGCACGGGAAAGGGGACGTCCTCCTACGAGCAGTACTTC. Encoded protein: CASTGKGTSSYEQYF.

Note on this clonotype: The junction departs from the called germline gene at one end, perhaps through a read error. The rearrangement uses TRBV29-1 and TRBJ2-7; tentatively, D is TRBD1 (6 bases). CDR1 SQVTM and CDR2 ANQGSEA come from the germline V gene. The CDR3 has 15 residues. The CDR3 DNA follows: TGCAGAGTTGTGCTCCTAACGGGACACCCCTACCAGCAGTACTTC. Amino acids: CRVVLLTGHPYQQYF.

As to this clonotype: Likely a read error: the CDR3 ends without its conserved phenylalanine or tryptophan. The V and J genes are TRBV12-3 or TRBV12-4 and TRBJ1-1; possibly TRBD1 for D (6 bases). Trimming cost V 4 bases and J 10 bases, with 16 bases left between them. CDR3 size: 13 residues. The CDR3 loop is CASSYREGMRAFI. In DNA form, the CDR3 reads TGTGCCAGCAGTTACAGGGAAGGAATGAGAGCTTTCATT.

Of note for this clonotype: The junction does not match germline at one end; this may be a read error. The rearrangement links TRBV11-2 to TRBJ2-1, with 8 nucleotides matching TRBD1. Germline V gene data show CDR1 as SGHAT and CDR2 as FQNNGV. This CDR3 has 16 amino acids. CDR3 protein: CANSLEAGQGMNEQFF. CDR3 coding DNA: TGTGCCAACAGCTTAGAGGCAGGACAGGGCATGAATGAGCAGTTCTTC. The complete variable domain, with remaining parts taken from reference TRBV11-2 and TRBJ2-1, reads EAGVAQSPRYKIIEKRQSVAFWCNPISGHATLYWYQQILGQGPKLLIQFQNNGVVDDSQLPKDRFSAERLKGVDSTLKIQPAKLEDSAVYLCANSLEAGQGMNEQFFGPGTRLTVL.

Concerning this clonotype: The conserved phenylalanine or tryptophan is not found at the CDR3 terminus, so this likely reflects a read error. The chain couples TRBV6-2 or TRBV6-3 to TRBJ2-3; D may match TRBD1 or TRBD2 (5 bases each). Germline V gene data show CDR1 as MNHEY and CDR2 as SVGEGT. The CDR3 is 17 amino acids. DNA for the CDR3: TGTGCCAACAGTTACCCTGGGACGGAAGCCTACCCAGATACGCAGTATTTG. Translation gives CANSYPGTEAYPDTQYL.

At least ten counts were recorded for this clonotype. This rearrangement joins TRBV5-1 to TRBJ2-1; D gene uncertain. Germline V gene sequence: CDR1 SGHRS, CDR2 YFSETQ. The V end lost 0 bases, the J end lost 1 base, and 11 bases lay between the germline ends. CDR3 length: 16 amino acids. The CDR3 is CASSLVGRGSYNEQFF. CDR3 DNA sequence: TGCGCCAGCAGCTTGGTAGGTCGAGGTTCCTACAATGAGCAGTTCTTC.

This clonotype appeared a single time. A read error may produce the germline difference seen at one junction end. Here the CDR3 reads CSVEDLEEWSSYNEQFF. The CDR3 DNA follows: TGCAGTGTTGAAGATCTAGAAGAGTGGAGTTCCTACAATGAGCAGTTCTTC. The chain employs TRBV29-1 and TRBJ2-1; D gene ambiguous. Germline V lookup: CDR1 SQVTM, CDR2 ANQGSEA. CDR3 length equals 17 residues.

A remark on this clonotype: At one end the junction does not follow the germline gene, possibly because of a read error. This chain uses TRBV6-2 or TRBV6-3 with TRBJ2-1; a weak D match, TRBD2 (6 bases). Germline CDR1 reads MNHEY; CDR2 reads SVGEGT. The CDR3 extends over 14 amino acids. CDR3 region: CASTGGIPYNEQFF. The CDR3 bases are TGTGCCAGCACCGGCGGGATTCCCTATAATGAGCAGTTCTTC.

This clonotype was seen ten or more times. The V call is TRBV29-1, the J call TRBJ2-7; D is undetermined. Trimming cost V 7 bases and J 0 bases, with 13 bases left between them. Germline CDR1 SQVTM, CDR2 ANQGSEA. CDR3 length: 13 residues. The DNA of the CDR3 is TGCAGCGCTCGACCGATAGCCTCCTACGAGCAGTACTTC. Its protein product is CSARPIASYEQYF.

This clonotype has just a few counts. A read error may explain this, as a much larger clone is one base away. The J gene is TRBJ2-1, the V gene TRBV6-1, with 7 bases matching TRBD1. Germline lookup yields CDR1 MNHNS and CDR2 SASEGT. The CDR3 runs to 12 residues. The CDR3 DNA is TGTGCCGGCAGCCAAACAGGGGTTGAGCAGTTCTTC. Amino acids: CAGSQTGVEQFF.

Comments on this clonotype: The conserved final phenylalanine or tryptophan is absent from the CDR3, which likely points to a read error. The chain combines TRBV19 with TRBJ2-1; 7 nucleotides align to TRBD2. The germline CDR1 and CDR2 sequences are LNHDA and SQIVND (reference sequence). Germline trimming cut 5 bases from V and 6 bases from J; bases unmatched to any gene: 10. The CDR3 contains 15 residues. The CDR3 loop is CASSRLWEGLNEQFL. The CDR3 bases are TGTGCCAGTAGTCGCTTGTGGGAGGGCCTCAATGAGCAGTTCCTC.

About this clonotype: Possible read error: a much larger clone is one base away. The chain combines TRBV5-1 with TRBJ1-5; D is perhaps TRBD1 (5 bases). The assigned J gene may be wrong: the sequence end matches TRBJ2-3 better. Germline loops: CDR1 SGHRS, CDR2 YFSETQ. CDR3 length: 16 residues. CDR3 nucleotide sequence: TGCGCCAGCAGCTTGGGAGACAGTTATAGCAATCAGCCCCAGTATTTT. It yields the protein CASSLGDSYSNQPQYF.

This clonotype was seen ten or more times. V gene TRBV6-1 combines with J gene TRBJ2-2; 8 bases align to TRBD2. V lost 1 base, J lost 8 bases, and 6 bases stayed unmatched. The CDR3 extends over 15 amino acids. Germline values: CDR1 MNHNS, CDR2 SASEGT. In nucleotides, the CDR3 is TGTGCCAGCAGTGAAGTAGCGGGGTTTTTAGGGGAGCTGTTTTTT. Protein product: CASSEVAGFLGELFF.

V is TRBV12-3 or TRBV12-4 and J is TRBJ2-7; 8 positions agree with TRBD1. Trimming at V came to 6 bases and at J to 7 bases, leaving 14 bases not matched to a gene. CDR3 length equals 15 residues. The CDR3 DNA reads TGTGCCAGCAGCCCAGGATACCGGACAGGGTCAGAGCAGTACTTC. The encoded protein is CASSPGYRTGSEQYF.

As concerns this clonotype: The germline gene is not matched at one end of the junction; a read error may be the cause. This rearrangement joins TRBV6-2 or TRBV6-3 to TRBJ2-1; D unclear. The length of the CDR3 is 13 residues. Germline V lookup: CDR1 MNHEY, CDR2 SVGEGT. The CDR3 DNA reads as TGTGTGAGCAGTTTAGCCCCTTACATTGAGCAGTTCTTC. Amino acid sequence: CVSSLAPYIEQFF.

In the case of this clonotype: It may be a read error: a sequence one base away is much more abundant. CDR3 residues: CACREWTTGANVLTF. CDR3 DNA sequence: TGTGCCTGCAGGGAATGGACAACTGGGGCCAACGTCCTGACTTTC. The rearrangement links TRBV28 to TRBJ2-6, with a weak D call TRBD1 (5 bases). Germline lookup yields CDR1 MDHEN and CDR2 SYDVKM. The CDR3 has 15 amino acids.

The chain uses TRBV11-2 and TRBJ2-7; D remains ambiguous. The CDR3 has 14 amino acids. Germline lookup yields CDR1 SGHAT and CDR2 FQNNGV. CDR3 region: CTSSLTDGAHEQYV. The DNA of the CDR3 is TGTACCAGCAGCTTAACCGACGGAGCCCACGAGCAGTACGTC.

Notes on this clonotype: One end of the junction varies from germline; a read error may be responsible. The chain is built from TRBV4-1 and TRBJ2-7; a weak D match, TRBD1 (5 bases). The CDR3 runs to 14 residues. Germline V lookup: CDR1 MGHRA, CDR2 YSYEKL. This CDR3 is CANSQPAGIYEQYF. CDR3 DNA sequence: TGCGCCAACAGCCAACCGGCAGGGATTTACGAGCAGTACTTC.

This clonotype appeared once. A junction end diverges from the germline sequence, so it may reflect a read error. The chain uses TRBV6-1 and TRBJ1-5; D gene uncertain. CDR3 length equals 11 residues. Germline CDR1 MNHNS, CDR2 SASEGT. The CDR3 loop reads CVSTSTGPQHF. The DNA for the CDR3 is TGTGTCAGCACTTCAACCGGACCCCAGCATTTT.

Worth noting for this clonotype: A junction boundary mismatches the germline segment, possibly from a read error. This chain joins TRBV29-1 and TRBJ2-1; D ambiguous. The CDR3 has 11 residues. The germline gives CDR1 SQVTM, CDR2 ANQGSEA. DNA of the CDR3: TGCAGCGTTGGCATCCCGGATGAGCAGCTCTTC. It is translated as CSVGIPDEQLF.

Remarks on this clonotype: At one of its ends the junction is not consistent with the germline gene, which may arise from a read error. The chain links TRBV11-2 to TRBJ1-1, with a tentative D call TRBD1 (5 bases). From germline, CDR1 is SGHAT and CDR2 FQNNGV. The CDR3 length is 13 residues. The CDR3 bases are TGTGCCAACAGCTTAGAATGGGGCAGTGAAGCTCTTTTT. Its translation: CANSLEWGSEALF.

For this clonotype: Given a much more abundant clone one base away, this may be a read error. The chain links TRBV10-3 to TRBJ2-3, with no clear D. This CDR3 is 14 amino acids long. V was shortened by 7 bases and J by 0 bases, with 11 bases between the two germline ends. The germline V gene encodes CDR1 ENHRY and CDR2 SYGVKD. CDR3 bases: TGTGCCATCAAAAGCACAGCTAGCACAGATACGCAGTATTTT. Residues: CAIKSTASTDTQYF.

This clonotype has a handful of counts. This may be a read error: a much more frequent sequence differs by one nucleotide. As the CDR3 is not closed by the conserved phenylalanine or tryptophan, this likely results from a read error. The limits of the CDR3 on the DNA are not certain, so only TCRdb's listed CDR3 is given. The chain carries TRBV28 and TRBJ2-1. The CDR3 comprises 12 residues, both ends counted. The germline V gene encodes CDR1 MDHEN and CDR2 SYDVKM. This CDR3 is CASSTPTMRKFL.

As regards this clonotype: The final CDR3 position lacks the conserved phenylalanine or tryptophan, pointing to a likely read error. The chain couples TRBV18 to TRBJ2-7; tentative D call: TRBD1 (6 bases). There are 13 residues in the CDR3. The V gene lost 5 bases and the J gene lost 0 bases, with 8 bases spanning the gap. The germline V gene has CDR1 KGHSH and CDR2 LQKENI. The CDR3 nucleotides are TGTGCCAGCTCAAGGGACAACTCCTACGAGCAGTACATC. Protein: CASSRDNSYEQYI.

As regards this clonotype: The junction departs from germline at one end; a sequencing error may be responsible. The J gene is TRBJ2-5, the V gene TRBV4-2, with 7 bases aligning to TRBD2. Germline V gene data show CDR1 as LGHNA and CDR2 as YNFKEQ. The CDR3 consists of 15 residues. The CDR3 sequence: CAGSQLPGGQEAQYF. CDR3 bases: TGTGCCGGCAGCCAACTTCCGGGAGGACAAGAGGCCCAGTACTTC.